A single sample is the source of the 12 T cell receptor beta chains below, sequenced in a study of blood T cell repertoires in COVID-19. Libraries were prepared by immunoSEQ multiplex PCR; TCRdb keeps only in-frame clonotypes and omits some of them. The sample has around 150,000 clones; around 80% are singletons. Sequenced material: PBMCs or T cells enriched from blood (not recorded which). The receptors shown here come from a woman aged 55-69 years who had recovered from COVID-19.

The chain joins TRBV6-1 to TRBJ1-2, with TRBD1 matching 8 bases. Germline CDR1 and CDR2: MNHNS and SASEGT. CDR3 length: 13 amino acids. With V trimmed by 3 bases and J by 8 bases, 5 bases remained unmatched. This CDR3 reads CASSETTGDGYTF. The CDR3 DNA is TGTGCCAGCAGTGAGACGACAGGGGACGGCTACACCTTC.

The chain couples TRBV28 to TRBJ1-1; D uncertain. Per the germline V gene, CDR1 is MDHEN and CDR2 is SYDVKM. This CDR3 is 15 amino acids long. The V and J ends lost 2 bases and 4 bases respectively, with 14 bases between them. The CDR3 nucleotides read TGTGCCAGCAGTTTAGGGCCCTCACTGGGCACTGAAGCTTTCTTT. Translation: CASSLGPSLGTEAFF.

This chain links TRBV7-8 with TRBJ1-1; the D is unclear. Germline CDR1 SGHVS, CDR2 FQNEAQ. The V end was cut by 5 bases, the J end by 6 bases, with 10 bases between. The CDR3 consists of 12 residues. The CDR3 sequence: CASSPTRAEAFF. In DNA form, the CDR3 reads TGTGCCAGCAGCCCGACCCGGGCTGAAGCTTTCTTT.

The J gene is TRBJ1-1, the V gene TRBV7-8; 9 nucleotides agree with TRBD1. Germline V lookup: CDR1 SGHVS, CDR2 FQNEAQ. The CDR3 spans 18 residues. V gave up 3 bases and J gave up 1 base; unmatched junction bases: 12. The CDR3 protein is CASSLEIVLGQGNTEAFF. The CDR3 region has the DNA TGTGCCAGCAGCTTGGAGATCGTCCTGGGACAGGGGAACACTGAAGCTTTCTTT.

The V and J genes are TRBV6-5 and TRBJ2-7; TRBD1 matches at 10 bases. The CDR3 totals 14 residues. V trimming: 2 bases; J trimming: 4 bases; junction bases outside the gene matches: 2. CDR1 is MNHEY, CDR2 SVGAGI, per germline. The CDR3 is CASSYGDRGYEQYF. The CDR3 coding sequence is TGTGCCAGCAGTTACGGGGACAGGGGATACGAGCAGTACTTC.

J is TRBJ2-1 and V is TRBV7-3, with 9 bases identical to TRBD2. CDR3 size: 16 residues. V gave up 5 bases and J gave up 1 base; unmatched junction bases: 6. Germline CDR1 reads SGHTA; CDR2 reads FQGTGA. This CDR3 reads CASSPNSGGSYNEQFF. The CDR3 coding sequence is TGTGCCAGCAGCCCTAATAGCGGGGGATCCTACAATGAGCAGTTCTTC. Full variable domain (outside the CDR3, taken from reference TRBV7-3 and TRBJ2-1): GAGVSQTPSNKVTEKGKYVELRCDPISGHTALYWYRQSLGQGPEFLIYFQGTGAADDSGLPNDRFFAVRPEGSVSTLKIQRTERGDSAVYLCASSPNSGGSYNEQFFGPGTRLTVL.

V is TRBV5-1 and J is TRBJ2-1; TRBD2 matches at 10 bases. Per the germline V gene, CDR1 is SGHRS and CDR2 is YFSETQ. J was trimmed by 7 bases and V by 3 bases; bases with no gene match: 7. The CDR3 length is 15 residues. CDR3 DNA sequence: TGCGCCAGCAGCTCTCTAGCGGGAGCGGCGAATGAGCAGTTCTTC. Its translation is CASSSLAGAANEQFF.

This clone was observed once. The V call is TRBV10-3, the J call TRBJ2-1, with a tentative D call TRBD1 (6 bases). CDR3 length: 15 amino acids. Germline V lookup: CDR1 ENHRY, CDR2 SYGVKD. Trimming shortened V by 2 bases and J by 1 base, and 9 bases separated the two germline ends. The CDR3 DNA sequence: TGTGCCATCAGTGAGGCGGACAGTTCCTACAATGAGCAGTTCTTC. Translation gives CAISEADSSYNEQFF.

The rearrangement uses TRBV29-1 and TRBJ1-2; possible D gene TRBD1, 5 bases. This CDR3 spans 11 amino acids. CDR1 and CDR2 from the germline V gene are SQVTM and ANQGSEA. Trimming cost V 3 bases and J 6 bases, with 8 bases left between them. CDR3 nucleotides: TGCAGCGTTGACAGGGCCCATGGCTACACCTTC. This sequence encodes CSVDRAHGYTF.

The CDR3 nucleotides are TGTGCCAGCAGTTTACAAGATACGCAGTATTTT. It encodes CASSLQDTQYF. This rearrangement joins TRBV12-3 or TRBV12-4 to TRBJ2-3; no clear D gene. There are 11 residues in the CDR3. With 2 bases removed from V and 5 bases from J, the gap between germline ends came to 2 bases.

The chain joins TRBV5-1 to TRBJ2-3; D is unclear. The V end was cut by 0 bases, the J end by 1 base, with 9 bases between. CDR1 is SGHRS, CDR2 YFSETQ, per germline. The CDR3 covers 15 residues. The chain's CDR3 is CASSLVGDGTDTQYF. The CDR3 DNA sequence: TGCGCCAGCAGCTTGGTTGGAGATGGCACAGATACGCAGTATTTT.

This chain joins TRBV28 and TRBJ2-4; 7 nucleotides agree with TRBD1. The CDR3 length is 15 residues. Germline CDR1 is MDHEN and CDR2 is SYDVKM. The V gene end was trimmed by 5 bases and the J gene end by 2 bases; junction bases not matched to a gene: 6. As DNA, the CDR3 is TGTGCCAGCAGTACAGGGGACGTTACCAAAAACATTCAGTACTTC. Its protein is CASSTGDVTKNIQYF.